Here is one T cell receptor beta chain with its context. The antigen remains undetermined. These data come from a study of OX40 agonist ivuxolimab in advanced cancers. Here immunoSEQ multiplex PCR was the method, and the copy in TCRdb shows in-frame clones only, minus some. The repertoire holds fewer than 85,000 clones, with approximately 91% as singletons. General study results and limits: Averaging showed that CD8+ T cells had more expanded clones than CD4+ did. Clonal expansion was seen in CD4+ and CD8+ blood T cells by week 6 at 0.1 to 3.0 mg/kg.

CDR1 and CDR2 from the germline V gene are SGHNT and YYREEE (reference sequence). With 7 bases removed from V and 1 base from J, the gap between germline ends came to 15 bases. CDR3 length: 15 residues. Patients were excluded for autoimmune disease history or systemic immunosuppression. This clonotype was sampled from an adult with an advanced solid tumor such as melanoma, head and neck, liver or kidney cancer. This chain joins TRBV5-4 and TRBJ2-1, with D unclear. Sequencing used CD4+ or CD8+ T cells sorted from blood, obtained in a trial of the OX40 agonist ivuxolimab. DNA of the CDR3: TGTGCCAGCGGCGCCCCGTTGGATTCCTACAATGAGCAGTTCTTC. Translation gives CASGAPLDSYNEQFF.